These T cell receptor beta chains were read from a single sample in a study of naive and memory T cell subsets. Each CDR3 protein gets one entry after TCRdb re-called the UMI-ligation and nested PCR reads with MiXCR. This sample has roughly 17,000 distinct CDR3 sequences; about 9% occur once, and the top ten carry more than 20%. Material: central memory CD8+ T cells from blood. These receptor sequences come from a human donor in good health. The CDR3 runs from the conserved cysteine through the conserved F or W. The D gene is left open where the match is weak. For some rows the clone size is stated as once, few or many, or as a class when expanded; others skip it.

D: .; length: 20; size: many; J: TRBJ2-1; V: TRBV23-1; DNA: TGCGCCAGCAGTCAAGGAAACGGGACACCAAAAAGGACCCCCTACAATGAGCAGTTCTTC; CDR3: CASSQGNGTPKRTPYNEQFF
D: .; length: 13; size: few; J: TRBJ2-7; V: TRBV20-1; DNA: TGCAGTGCTAGTCAGGGCGCGACCTACGAGCAGTACTTC; CDR3: CSASQGATYEQYF
D: TRBD2; length: 16; size: few; J: TRBJ2-1; V: TRBV4-3; DNA: TGCGCCAGCAGTCGGATTTGGACTAGCGGCTACAATGAGCAGTTCTTC; CDR3: CASSRIWTSGYNEQFF
D: TRBD2; length: 16; size: many; J: TRBJ2-7; V: TRBV3-1; DNA: TGTGCCAGCAGCCTGTCGGGGACTAGCGGGAGTTACGAGCAGTACTTC; CDR3: CASSLSGTSGSYEQYF
D: .; length: 16; size: many; J: TRBJ2-1; V: TRBV6-4; DNA: TGTGCCAGCAGTGCCCGGGGGGCGGAAGGATTGTATGAGCAGTTCTTC; CDR3: CASSARGAEGLYEQFF
D: .; length: 15; size: .; J: TRBJ2-5; V: TRBV11-3; DNA: TGTGCCAGCACCCCCCCTCGGGCGGTTCAAGAGACCCAGTACTTC; CDR3: CASTPPRAVQETQYF
D: TRBD2; length: 17; size: medium-sized; J: TRBJ2-3; V: TRBV4-2; DNA: TGTGCCAGCAGCCAAGTTGGATCCAGCGGGGGAGCAGATACGCAGTATTTT; CDR3: CASSQVGSSGGADTQYF
D: .; length: 14; size: many; J: TRBJ1-1; V: TRBV7-8; DNA: TGTGCCAGCAGCCCCCAGGCTCAGAACACTGAAGCTTTCTTT; CDR3: CASSPQAQNTEAFF
D: .; length: 12; size: many; J: TRBJ2-1; V: TRBV20-1; DNA: TGCAGTGCGGCTAGCGAAGACAATGAGCAGTTCTTC; CDR3: CSAASEDNEQFF
D: .; length: 16; size: .; J: TRBJ2-2; V: TRBV6-2/TRBV6-3; DNA: TGTGCCAGCAGTTACACCGACGAACTAGTAACCGGGGAGCTGTTTTTT; CDR3: CASSYTDELVTGELFF
D: TRBD2; length: 12; size: many; J: TRBJ2-1; V: TRBV27; DNA: TGTGCCAGGTTGGGAGGGCAGAATGAGCAGTTCTTC; CDR3: CARLGGQNEQFF
D: TRBD2; length: 13; size: many; J: TRBJ2-1; V: TRBV29-1; DNA: TGCAGCGTTGCGCGGGAGGGTGGGCATGAGCAGTTCTTC; CDR3: CSVAREGGHEQFF
D: .; length: 13; size: many; J: TRBJ1-2; V: TRBV15; DNA: TGTGCCACCAGCCCTCACTGGACGTTACATAGCACCTTC; CDR3: CATSPHWTLHSTF
D: .; length: 19; size: few; J: TRBJ1-5; V: TRBV2; DNA: TGTGCCAGCAGTGAATATCCCCTAGGGGCTCCCGTGGACAATCAGCCCCAGCATTTT; CDR3: CASSEYPLGAPVDNQPQHF
D: .; length: 13; size: .; J: TRBJ2-1; V: TRBV27; DNA: TGTGCCAGCAGTTTGGGGTTCGACAATGAGCAGTTCTTC; CDR3: CASSLGFDNEQFF
D: TRBD2; length: 15; size: large; J: TRBJ2-7; V: TRBV3-1; DNA: TGTGCCAGCACGATCACCGGCGGGGGAGGTGACGAGCAGTACTTC; CDR3: CASTITGGGGDEQYF
D: TRBD2; length: 14; size: .; J: TRBJ2-3; V: TRBV12-3/TRBV12-4; DNA: TGTGCCAGAAGTACTACTAGCGACACAGATACGCAGTATTTT; CDR3: CARSTTSDTDTQYF
D: .; length: 15; size: .; J: TRBJ1-1; V: TRBV27; DNA: TGTGCCAGCAGCCCACCGAATTCCTTAGAGGGTGAAGCTTTCTTT; CDR3: CASSPPNSLEGEAFF
D: TRBD2; length: 16; size: few; J: TRBJ2-3; V: TRBV20-1; DNA: TGCAGTGCTAGAGCTTTACGGGGGAGGGGCCCAGATACGCAGTATTTT; CDR3: CSARALRGRGPDTQYF
D: TRBD1; length: 12; size: many; J: TRBJ1-1; V: TRBV19; DNA: TGTGCCAGTAAGGGACAGGGGACTGAAGCTTTCTTT; CDR3: CASKGQGTEAFF
D: .; length: 14; size: .; J: TRBJ2-1; V: TRBV20-1; DNA: TGCAGTGCCTCCCCCATCGGGTTCGTCTATGAGCAGTTCTTC; CDR3: CSASPIGFVYEQFF
D: .; length: 12; size: .; J: TRBJ2-5; V: TRBV3-1; DNA: TGTGCCAGCAGCCAAATTACGAAGACCCAGTACTTC; CDR3: CASSQITKTQYF
D: TRBD2; length: 17; size: once; J: TRBJ2-1; V: TRBV24-1; DNA: TGTGCCGCCAGTGATCGGATCGGACTAGCGGGAGTTAATGAGCAGCTCTTC; CDR3: CAASDRIGLAGVNEQLF
D: .; length: 16; size: .; J: TRBJ2-3; V: TRBV12-3/TRBV12-4; DNA: TGTGCCAGCAGCCCACCCCTAGCTGCAACCACAGATACGCAGTATTTT; CDR3: CASSPPLAATTDTQYF
D: .; length: 14; size: .; J: TRBJ1-1; V: TRBV11-2; DNA: TGTGCCAGCAGCCCCCCCGGTAGACGGACTGAAGCTTTCTTT; CDR3: CASSPPGRRTEAFF